The clone carrying this T cell receptor beta chain was observed a single time. Its antigen remains unidentified. The sample comes from a study of T cell responses to AZD1222 COVID-19 vaccine. At the level of the study: Doses given second, at about 4 or about 12 weeks, were pooled.

Germline CDR1 is SGHRS and CDR2 is YFSETQ. Trimming stripped 4 bases from V and 4 bases from J, with 11 bases between. The CDR3 is 14 amino acids. General study results and limits: The repertoires were collected only after the peak T cell response. Targeting of unmutated variant regions was reportedly seen in nearly half of spike-specific TCRs. Donors were chiefly white British, with a greater number of females, and clonal diversity was perhaps underestimated.

TCRdb keeps only in-frame clones here, not all; method: immunoSEQ multiplex PCR. The sample carries 95,000 to 130,000 clones, around nine tenths recorded once. The genes are TRBV5-1 and TRBJ2-2, with D perhaps given as TRBD1 or TRBD2 (6 bases each). This clonotype was sampled from an adult in good health. Source: peripheral blood, taken on day 0 of AZD1222 vaccination. The chain's CDR3 is CASSEQGGTGELFF. CDR3 bases: TGCGCCAGCAGCGAACAGGGAGGCACCGGGGAGCTGTTTTTT. The full variable domain, in which reference TRBV5-1 and TRBJ2-2 provide the parts outside the CDR3, is KAGVTQTPRYLIKTRGQQVTLSCSPISGHRSVSWYQQTPGQGLQFLFEYFSETQRNKGNFPGRFSGRQFSNSRSEMNVSTLELGDSALYLCASSEQGGTGELFFGEGSRLTVL.